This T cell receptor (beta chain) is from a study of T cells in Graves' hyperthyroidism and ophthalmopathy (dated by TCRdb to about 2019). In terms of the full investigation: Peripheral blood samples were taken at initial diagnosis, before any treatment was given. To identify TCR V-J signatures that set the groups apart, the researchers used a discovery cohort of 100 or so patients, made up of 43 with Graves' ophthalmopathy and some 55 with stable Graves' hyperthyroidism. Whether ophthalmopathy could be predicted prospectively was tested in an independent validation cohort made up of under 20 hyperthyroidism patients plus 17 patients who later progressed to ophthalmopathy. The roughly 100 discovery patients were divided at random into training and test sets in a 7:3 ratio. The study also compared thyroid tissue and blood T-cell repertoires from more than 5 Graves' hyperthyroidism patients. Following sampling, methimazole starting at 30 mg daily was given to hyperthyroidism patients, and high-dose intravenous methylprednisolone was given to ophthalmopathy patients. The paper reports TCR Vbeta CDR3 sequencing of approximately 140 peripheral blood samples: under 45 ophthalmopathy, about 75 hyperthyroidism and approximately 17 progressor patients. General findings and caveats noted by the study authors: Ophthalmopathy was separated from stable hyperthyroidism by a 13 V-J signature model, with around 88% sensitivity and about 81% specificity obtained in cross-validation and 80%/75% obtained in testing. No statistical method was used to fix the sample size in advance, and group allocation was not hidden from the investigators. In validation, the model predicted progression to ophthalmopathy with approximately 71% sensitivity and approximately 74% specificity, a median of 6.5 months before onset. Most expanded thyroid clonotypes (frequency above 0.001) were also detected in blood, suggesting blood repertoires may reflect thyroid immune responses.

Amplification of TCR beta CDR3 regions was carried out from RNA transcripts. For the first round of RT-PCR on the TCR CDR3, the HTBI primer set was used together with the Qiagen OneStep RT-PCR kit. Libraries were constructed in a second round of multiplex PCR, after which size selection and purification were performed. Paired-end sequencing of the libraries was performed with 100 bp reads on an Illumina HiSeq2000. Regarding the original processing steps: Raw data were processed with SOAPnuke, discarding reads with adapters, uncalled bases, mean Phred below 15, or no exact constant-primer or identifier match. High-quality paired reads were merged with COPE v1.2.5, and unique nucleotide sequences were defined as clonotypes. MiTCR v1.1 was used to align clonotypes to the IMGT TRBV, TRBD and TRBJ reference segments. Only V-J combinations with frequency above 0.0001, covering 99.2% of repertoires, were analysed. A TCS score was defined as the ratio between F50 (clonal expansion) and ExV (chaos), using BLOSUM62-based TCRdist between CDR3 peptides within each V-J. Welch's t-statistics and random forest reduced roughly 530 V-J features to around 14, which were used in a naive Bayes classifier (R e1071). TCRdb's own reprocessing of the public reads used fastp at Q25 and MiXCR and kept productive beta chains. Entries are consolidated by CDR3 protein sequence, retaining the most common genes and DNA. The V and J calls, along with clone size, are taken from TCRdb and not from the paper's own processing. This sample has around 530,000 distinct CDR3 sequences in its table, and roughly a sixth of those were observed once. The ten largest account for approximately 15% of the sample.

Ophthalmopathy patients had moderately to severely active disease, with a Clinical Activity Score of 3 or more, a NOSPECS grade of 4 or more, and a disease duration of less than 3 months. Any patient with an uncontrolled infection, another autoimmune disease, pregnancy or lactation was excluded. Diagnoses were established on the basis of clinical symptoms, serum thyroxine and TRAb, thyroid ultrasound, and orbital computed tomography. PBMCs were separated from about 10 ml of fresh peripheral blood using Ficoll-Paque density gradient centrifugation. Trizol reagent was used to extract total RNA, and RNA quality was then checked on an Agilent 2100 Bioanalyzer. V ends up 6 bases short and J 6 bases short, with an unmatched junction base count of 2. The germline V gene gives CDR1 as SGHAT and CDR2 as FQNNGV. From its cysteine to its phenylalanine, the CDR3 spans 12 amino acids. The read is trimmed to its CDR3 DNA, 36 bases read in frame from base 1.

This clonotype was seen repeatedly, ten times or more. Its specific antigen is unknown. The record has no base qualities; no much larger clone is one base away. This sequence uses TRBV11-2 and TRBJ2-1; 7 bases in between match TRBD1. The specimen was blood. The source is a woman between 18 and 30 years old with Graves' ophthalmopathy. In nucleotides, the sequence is TGTGCCAGCAGGAGGGACAGCAATGAGCAGTTCTTC. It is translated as CASRRDSNEQFF.